One sample yielded the 9 T cell receptor beta chains listed below, sequenced in a study of T cell clonotyping in hematopoietic cell transplantation. Profiling relied on immunoSEQ multiplex PCR, and the TCRdb table lists in-frame clones only, not all of them. The data hold around 11,000 clones, with roughly 90% observed a single time. The input for sequencing was PBMCs, taken 180 days after allogeneic stem cell transplant. Receptor source: a male patient aged 55 to 69 who had an allogeneic stem cell transplant from an unrelated donor, so the T cells may come from the graft donor. Some clones in this sample may be carry-over from other donors' samples.

The chain has TRBV6-5 and TRBJ2-2; D perhaps matches TRBD1 (5 bases). This CDR3 is 12 amino acids long. The germline V gene encodes CDR1 MNHEY and CDR2 SVGAGI. V lost 7 bases to trimming and J lost 5 bases, with 8 bases between them. The CDR3: CASNPGTGELFF. Here the CDR3 DNA reads TGTGCCAGCAATCCAGGGACCGGGGAGCTGTTTTTT.

V and J are TRBV10-3 and TRBJ1-6, with TRBD1 identical over 7 bases. CDR3 length: 13 amino acids. Germline trimming cut 4 bases from V and 13 bases from J; bases unmatched to any gene: 7. Germline CDR1 reads ENHRY; CDR2 reads SYGVKD. DNA for the CDR3: TGTGCCATCAGTGGAGGTACAGGGGAGCCCCTCCACTTT. This encodes CAISGGTGEPLHF.

The V gene is TRBV7-2, the J gene TRBJ1-3; no clear D gene. This CDR3 is built from 13 residues. CDR1 and CDR2 (germline): SGHTA, FQGNSA. V lost 4 bases to trimming and J lost 4 bases, with 8 bases between them. CDR3 bases: TGTGCCAGCAGCTCCGTCACAGGAAACACCATATATTTT. Encoded protein: CASSSVTGNTIYF.

V is TRBV4-3 and J is TRBJ1-6, with 7 nucleotides matching TRBD1. From germline, CDR1 is LGHNA and CDR2 YSLEER. The CDR3 consists of 14 residues. The V and J ends lost 4 bases and 9 bases, in that order; junction bases with no gene match: 6. The CDR3 DNA reads TGCGCCAGCAGCCGCGACAGGGCTTTTTCACCCCTCCACTTT. It yields the protein CASSRDRAFSPLHF.

This clone is hyperexpanded. The chain carries TRBV4-1 and TRBJ1-2; no firm D call. Trimming stripped 1 base from V and 3 bases from J, with 9 bases between. Germline V gene data show CDR1 as MGHRA and CDR2 as YSYEKL. The CDR3 totals 14 residues. The CDR3 spells CASSQGHHDYGYTF. The CDR3 region has the DNA TGCGCCAGCAGCCAAGGACACCACGACTATGGCTACACCTTC.

The chain uses TRBV15 and TRBJ1-6, with D hard to call. The CDR3 consists of 15 residues. V dropped 1 base and J dropped 0 bases, with 4 bases sitting between them. The V gene's germline CDR1 is LNHNV and CDR2 YYDKDF (reference sequence). The CDR3 spells CATSRVGSYNSPLHF. For the CDR3, the DNA is TGTGCCACCAGCAGAGTTGGCTCCTATAATTCACCCCTCCACTTT.

This chain uses TRBV4-3 with TRBJ1-4, with a weak D call TRBD1 (5 bases). Germline lookup yields CDR1 LGHNA and CDR2 YSLEER. The CDR3 length is 13 residues. With 1 base removed from V and 6 bases from J, the gap between germline ends came to 6 bases. CDR3 sequence (DNA): TGCGCCAGCAGCCAAGGGACACATGAAAAACTGTTTTTT. It codes for CASSQGTHEKLFF.

This clone was picked up a small number of times. The chain joins TRBV29-1 to TRBJ1-1; 11 bases are a match to TRBD1. This CDR3 contains 13 residues. Germline trimming cut 6 bases from V and 3 bases from J; bases unmatched to any gene: 3. The germline V gene encodes CDR1 SQVTM and CDR2 ANQGSEA. The CDR3 DNA is TGCAGCGTCAAGGGACAGGGGGACACTGAAGCTTTCTTT. Its protein is CSVKGQGDTEAFF.

The chain employs TRBV4-1 and TRBJ2-7, with D maybe TRBD1 (5 bases). CDR1 is MGHRA, CDR2 YSYEKL, per germline. The CDR3 contains 15 residues. The germline V and J ends were trimmed by 2 bases and 3 bases, with 14 bases remaining between them. CDR3 coding DNA: TGCGCCAGCAGCCAAACCCCGCAGGGCCTCTACGAGCAGTACTTC. This codes for CASSQTPQGLYEQYF.